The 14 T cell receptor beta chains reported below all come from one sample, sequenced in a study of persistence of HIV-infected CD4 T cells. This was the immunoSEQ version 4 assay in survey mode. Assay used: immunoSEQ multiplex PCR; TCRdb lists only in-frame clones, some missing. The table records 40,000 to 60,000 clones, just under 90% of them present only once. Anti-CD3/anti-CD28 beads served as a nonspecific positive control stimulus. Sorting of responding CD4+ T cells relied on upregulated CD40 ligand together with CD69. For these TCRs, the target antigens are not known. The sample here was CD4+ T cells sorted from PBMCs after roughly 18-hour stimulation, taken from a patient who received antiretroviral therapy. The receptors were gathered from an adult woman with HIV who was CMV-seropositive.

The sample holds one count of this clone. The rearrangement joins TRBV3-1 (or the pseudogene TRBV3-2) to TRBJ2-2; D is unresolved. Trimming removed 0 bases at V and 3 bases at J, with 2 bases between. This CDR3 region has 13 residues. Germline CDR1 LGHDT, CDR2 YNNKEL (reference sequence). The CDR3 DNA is TGTGCCAGCAGCCAAGATGACACCGGGGAGCTGTTTTTT. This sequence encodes CASSQDDTGELFF.

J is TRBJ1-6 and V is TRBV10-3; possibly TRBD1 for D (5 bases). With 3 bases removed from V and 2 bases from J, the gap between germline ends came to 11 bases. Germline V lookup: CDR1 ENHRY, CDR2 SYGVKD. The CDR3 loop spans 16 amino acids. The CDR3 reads CAISDVGQAYNSPLHF. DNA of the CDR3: TGTGCCATCAGTGACGTGGGGCAGGCCTATAATTCACCCCTCCACTTT.

The CDR3, as DNA: TGTGCCAGCTCACCCCCCCCGGCCCGCAATACGCAGTATTTT. Encoded protein: CASSPPPARNTQYF. The chain is built from TRBV18 and TRBJ2-3; D uncertain. Germline CDR1 and CDR2: KGHSH and LQKENI. The CDR3 is made up of 14 amino acids. V gave up 3 bases and J gave up 7 bases, with 14 bases separating them. Full variable domain (outside the CDR3, taken from reference TRBV18 and TRBJ2-3): NAGVMQNPRHLVRRRGQEARLRCSPMKGHSHVYWYRQLPEEGLKFMVYLQKENIIDESGMPKERFSAEFPKEGPSILRIQQVVRGDSAAYFCASSPPPARNTQYFGPGTRLTVL.

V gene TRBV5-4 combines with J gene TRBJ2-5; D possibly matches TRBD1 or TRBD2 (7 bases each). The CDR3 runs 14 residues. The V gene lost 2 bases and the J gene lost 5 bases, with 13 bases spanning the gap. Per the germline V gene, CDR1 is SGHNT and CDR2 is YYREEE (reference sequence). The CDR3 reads CASSFPGGAETQYF. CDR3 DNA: TGTGCCAGCAGCTTCCCAGGGGGGGCGGAGACCCAGTACTTC. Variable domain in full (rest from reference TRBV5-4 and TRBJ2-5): ETGVTQSPTHLIKTRGQQVTLRCSSQSGHNTVSWYQQALGQGPQFIFQYYREEENGRGNFPPRFSGLQFPNYSSELNVNALELDDSALYLCASSFPGGAETQYFGPGTRLLVL.

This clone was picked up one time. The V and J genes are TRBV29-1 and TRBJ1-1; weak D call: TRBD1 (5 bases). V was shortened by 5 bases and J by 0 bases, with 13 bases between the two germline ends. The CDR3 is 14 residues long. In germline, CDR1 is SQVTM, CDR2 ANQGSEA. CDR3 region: CSVINRTMNTEAFF. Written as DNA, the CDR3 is TGCAGCGTTATTAACAGGACAATGAACACTGAAGCTTTCTTT. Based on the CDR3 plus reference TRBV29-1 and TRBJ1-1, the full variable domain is SAVISQKPSRDICQRGTSLTIQCQVDSQVTMMFWYRQQPGQSLTLIATANQGSEATYESGFVIDKFPISRPNLTFSTLTVSNMSPEDSSIYLCSVINRTMNTEAFFGQGTRLTVV.

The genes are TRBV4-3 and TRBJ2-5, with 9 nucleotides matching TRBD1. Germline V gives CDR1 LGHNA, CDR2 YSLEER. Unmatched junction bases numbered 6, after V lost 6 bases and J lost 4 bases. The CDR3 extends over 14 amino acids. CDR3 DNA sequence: TGCGCCAGCAGTAACAGGGGGCTTCTAGAGACCCAGTACTTC. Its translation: CASSNRGLLETQYF.

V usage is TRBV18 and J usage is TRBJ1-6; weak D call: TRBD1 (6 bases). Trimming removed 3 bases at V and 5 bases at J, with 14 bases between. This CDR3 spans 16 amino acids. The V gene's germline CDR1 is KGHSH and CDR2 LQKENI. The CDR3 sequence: CASSPSAAGDNSPLHF. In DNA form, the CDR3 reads TGTGCCAGCTCACCGTCGGCGGCAGGGGATAATTCACCCCTCCACTTT.

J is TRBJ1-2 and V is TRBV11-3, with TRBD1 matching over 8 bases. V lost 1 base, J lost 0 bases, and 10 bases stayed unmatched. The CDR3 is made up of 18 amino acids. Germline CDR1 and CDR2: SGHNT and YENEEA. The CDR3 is CASSLARTGRNTNYGYTF. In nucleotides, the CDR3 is TGTGCCAGCAGCTTAGCCCGGACAGGGCGAAATACTAACTATGGCTACACCTTC.

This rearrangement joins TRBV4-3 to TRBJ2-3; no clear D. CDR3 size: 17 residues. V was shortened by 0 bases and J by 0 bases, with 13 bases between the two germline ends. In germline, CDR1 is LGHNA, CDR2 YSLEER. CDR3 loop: CASSQDFPAVSTDTQYF. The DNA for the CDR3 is TGCGCCAGCAGCCAAGATTTTCCAGCAGTGAGCACAGATACGCAGTATTTT.

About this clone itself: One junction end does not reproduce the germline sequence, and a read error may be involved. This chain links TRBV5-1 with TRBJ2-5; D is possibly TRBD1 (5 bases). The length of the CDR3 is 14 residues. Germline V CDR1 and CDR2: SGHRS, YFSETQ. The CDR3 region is CASSLGSGQGTQYF. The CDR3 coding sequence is TGCGCCAGCAGCTTGGGGTCAGGGCAAGGGACCCAGTACTTC. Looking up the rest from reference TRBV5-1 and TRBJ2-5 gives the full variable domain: KAGVTQTPRYLIKTRGQQVTLSCSPISGHRSVSWYQQTPGQGLQFLFEYFSETQRNKGNFPGRFSGRQFSNSRSEMNVSTLELGDSALYLCASSLGSGQGTQYFGPGTRLLVL.

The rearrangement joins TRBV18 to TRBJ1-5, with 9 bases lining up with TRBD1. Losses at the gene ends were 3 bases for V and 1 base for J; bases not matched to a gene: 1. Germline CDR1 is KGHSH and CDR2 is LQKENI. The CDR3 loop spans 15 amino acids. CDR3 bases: TGTGCCAGCTCACCTGGACAGGGGAGCAATCAGCCCCAGCATTTT. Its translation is CASSPGQGSNQPQHF.

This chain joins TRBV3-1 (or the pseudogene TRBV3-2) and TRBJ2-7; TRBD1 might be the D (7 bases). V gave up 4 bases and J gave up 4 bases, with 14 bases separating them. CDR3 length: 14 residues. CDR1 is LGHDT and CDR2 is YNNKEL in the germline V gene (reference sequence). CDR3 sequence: CASSPSRDSYEQYF. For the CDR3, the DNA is TGTGCCAGCAGCCCGTCGCGGGACAGTTACGAGCAGTACTTC.

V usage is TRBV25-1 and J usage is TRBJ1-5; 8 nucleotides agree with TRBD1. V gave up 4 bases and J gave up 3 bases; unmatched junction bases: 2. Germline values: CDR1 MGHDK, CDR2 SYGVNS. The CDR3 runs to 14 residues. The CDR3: CASSAGGVNQPQHF. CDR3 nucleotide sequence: TGTGCCAGCAGTGCAGGGGGCGTCAATCAGCCCCAGCATTTT. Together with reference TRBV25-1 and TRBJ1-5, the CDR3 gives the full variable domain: EADIYQTPRYLVIGTGKKITLECSQTMGHDKMYWYQQDPGMELHLIHYSYGVNSTEKGDLSSESTVSRIRTEHFPLTLESARPSHTSQYLCASSAGGVNQPQHFGDGTRLSIL.

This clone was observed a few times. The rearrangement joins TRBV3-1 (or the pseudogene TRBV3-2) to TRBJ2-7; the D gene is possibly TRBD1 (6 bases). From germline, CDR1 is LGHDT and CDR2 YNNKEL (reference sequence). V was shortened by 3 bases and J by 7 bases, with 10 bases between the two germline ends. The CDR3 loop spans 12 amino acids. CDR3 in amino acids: CASSQAQGEQYF. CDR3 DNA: TGTGCCAGCAGCCAGGCCCAGGGGGAGCAGTACTTC.